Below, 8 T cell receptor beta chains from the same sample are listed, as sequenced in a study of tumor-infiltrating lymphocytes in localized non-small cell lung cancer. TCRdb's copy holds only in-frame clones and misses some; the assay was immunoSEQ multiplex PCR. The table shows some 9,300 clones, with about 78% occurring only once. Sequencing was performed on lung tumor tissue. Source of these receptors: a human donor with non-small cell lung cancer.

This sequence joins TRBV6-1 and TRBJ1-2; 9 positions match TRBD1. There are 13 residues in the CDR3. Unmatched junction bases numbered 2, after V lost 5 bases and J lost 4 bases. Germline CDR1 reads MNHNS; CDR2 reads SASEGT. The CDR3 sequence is CASSQTGGYGYTF. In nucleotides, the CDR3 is TGTGCCAGCAGTCAGACAGGGGGCTATGGCTACACCTTC.

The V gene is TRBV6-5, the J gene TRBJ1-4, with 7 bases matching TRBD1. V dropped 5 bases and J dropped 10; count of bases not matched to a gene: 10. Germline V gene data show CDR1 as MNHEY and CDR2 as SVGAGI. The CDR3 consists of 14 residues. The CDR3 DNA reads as TGTGCCAGCAGTCCGACAGGGTTGGCTGGAAAACTGTTTTTT. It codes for CASSPTGLAGKLFF.

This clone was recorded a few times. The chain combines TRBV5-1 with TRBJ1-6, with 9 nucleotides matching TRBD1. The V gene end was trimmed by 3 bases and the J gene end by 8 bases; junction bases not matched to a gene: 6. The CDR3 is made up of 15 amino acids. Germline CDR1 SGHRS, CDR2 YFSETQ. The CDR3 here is CASSWTGEEDSPLHF. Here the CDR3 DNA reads TGCGCCAGCAGCTGGACAGGGGAAGAGGATTCACCCCTCCACTTT.

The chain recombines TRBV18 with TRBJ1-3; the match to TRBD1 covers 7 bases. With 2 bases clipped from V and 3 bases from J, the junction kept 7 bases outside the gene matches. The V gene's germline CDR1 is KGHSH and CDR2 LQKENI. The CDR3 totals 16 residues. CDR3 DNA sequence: TGTGCCAGCTCACCATTCACAGGGGAAGGTGGAAACACCATATATTTT. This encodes CASSPFTGEGGNTIYF.

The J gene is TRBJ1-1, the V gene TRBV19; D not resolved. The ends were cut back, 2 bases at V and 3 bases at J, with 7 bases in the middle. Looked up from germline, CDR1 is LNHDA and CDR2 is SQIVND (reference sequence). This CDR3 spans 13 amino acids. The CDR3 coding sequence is TGTGCCAGTAGTATATATCGAGACACTGAAGCTTTCTTT. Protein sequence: CASSIYRDTEAFF. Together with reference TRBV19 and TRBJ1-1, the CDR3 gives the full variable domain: DGGITQSPKYLFRKEGQNVTLSCEQNLNHDAMYWYRQDPGQGLRLIYYSQIVNDFQKGDIAEGYSVSREKKESFPLTVTSAQKNPTAFYLCASSIYRDTEAFFGQGTRLTVV.

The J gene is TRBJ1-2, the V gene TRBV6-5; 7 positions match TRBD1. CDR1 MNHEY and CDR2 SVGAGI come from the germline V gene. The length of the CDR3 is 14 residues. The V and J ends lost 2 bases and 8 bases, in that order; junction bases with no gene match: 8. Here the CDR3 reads CASSYKGASLGYTF. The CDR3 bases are TGTGCCAGCAGTTACAAGGGGGCCTCCTTGGGCTACACCTTC.

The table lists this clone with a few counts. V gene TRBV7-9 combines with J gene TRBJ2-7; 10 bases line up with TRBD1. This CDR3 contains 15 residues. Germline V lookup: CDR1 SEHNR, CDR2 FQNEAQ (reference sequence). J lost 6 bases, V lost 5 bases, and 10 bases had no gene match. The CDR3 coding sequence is TGTGCCAGCAGCCCCCCGGGACAGGGGCCAGGCGAGCAGTACTTC. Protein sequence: CASSPPGQGPGEQYF.

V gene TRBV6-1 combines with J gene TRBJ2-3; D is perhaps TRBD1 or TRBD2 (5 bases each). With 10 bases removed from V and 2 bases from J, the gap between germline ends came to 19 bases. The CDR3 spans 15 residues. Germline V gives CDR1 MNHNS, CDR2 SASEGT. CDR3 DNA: TGTGCCACCCCCGGGGTAGGGGTCCCCACAGATACGCAGTATTTT. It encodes CATPGVGVPTDTQYF.